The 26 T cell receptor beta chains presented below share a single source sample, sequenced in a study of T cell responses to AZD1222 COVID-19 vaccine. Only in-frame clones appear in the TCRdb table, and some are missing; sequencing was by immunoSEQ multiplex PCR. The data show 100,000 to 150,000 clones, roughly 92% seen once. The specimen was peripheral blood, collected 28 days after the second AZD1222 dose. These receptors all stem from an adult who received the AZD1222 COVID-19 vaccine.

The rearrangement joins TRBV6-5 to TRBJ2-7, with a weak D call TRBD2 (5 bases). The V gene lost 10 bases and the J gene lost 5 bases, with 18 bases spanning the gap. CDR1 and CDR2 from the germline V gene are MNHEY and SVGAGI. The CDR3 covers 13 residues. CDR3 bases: TGTGCCATAAAGAATACGGGGAGAAACGAGCAGTACTTC. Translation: CAIKNTGRNEQYF.

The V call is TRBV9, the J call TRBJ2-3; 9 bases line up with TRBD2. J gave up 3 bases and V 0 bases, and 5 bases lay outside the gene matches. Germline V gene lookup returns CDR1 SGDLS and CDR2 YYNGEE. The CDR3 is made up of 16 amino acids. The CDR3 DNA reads TGTGCCAGCAGCGTAGGGACTAGCGTTCTTACAGATACGCAGTATTTT. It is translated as CASSVGTSVLTDTQYF.

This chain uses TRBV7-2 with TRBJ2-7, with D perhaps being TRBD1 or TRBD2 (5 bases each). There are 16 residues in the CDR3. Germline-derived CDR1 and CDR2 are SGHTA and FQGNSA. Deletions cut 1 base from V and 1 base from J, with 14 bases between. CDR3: CASSLDPFRESYEQYF. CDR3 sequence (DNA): TGTGCCAGCAGCTTAGACCCATTCAGGGAGTCCTACGAGCAGTACTTC.

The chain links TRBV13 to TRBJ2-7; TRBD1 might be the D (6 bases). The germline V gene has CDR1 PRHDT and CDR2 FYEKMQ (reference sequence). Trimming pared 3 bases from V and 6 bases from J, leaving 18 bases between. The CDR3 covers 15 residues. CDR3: CASSFAQQGPFEQYF. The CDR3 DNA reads TGTGCCAGCAGCTTTGCACAACAGGGCCCCTTCGAGCAGTACTTC.

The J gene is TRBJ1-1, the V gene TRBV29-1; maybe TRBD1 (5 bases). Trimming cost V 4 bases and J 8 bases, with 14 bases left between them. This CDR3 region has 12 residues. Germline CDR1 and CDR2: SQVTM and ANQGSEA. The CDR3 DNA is TGCAGCGTTGGTCCGGGGCCTCTAGAAGCTTTCTTT. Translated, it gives CSVGPGPLEAFF.

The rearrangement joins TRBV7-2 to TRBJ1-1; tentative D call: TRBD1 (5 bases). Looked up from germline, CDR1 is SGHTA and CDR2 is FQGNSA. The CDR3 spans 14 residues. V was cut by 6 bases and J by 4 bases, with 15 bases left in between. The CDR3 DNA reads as TGTGCCAGCAGAGGCACTGGGGGAATCACTGAAGCTTTCTTT. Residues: CASRGTGGITEAFF.

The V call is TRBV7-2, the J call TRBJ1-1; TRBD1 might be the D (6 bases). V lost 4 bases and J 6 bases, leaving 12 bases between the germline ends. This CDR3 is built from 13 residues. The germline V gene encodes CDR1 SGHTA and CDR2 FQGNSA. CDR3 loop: CASSYTGFAEAFF. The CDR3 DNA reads TGTGCCAGCAGCTACACAGGGTTCGCTGAAGCTTTCTTT.

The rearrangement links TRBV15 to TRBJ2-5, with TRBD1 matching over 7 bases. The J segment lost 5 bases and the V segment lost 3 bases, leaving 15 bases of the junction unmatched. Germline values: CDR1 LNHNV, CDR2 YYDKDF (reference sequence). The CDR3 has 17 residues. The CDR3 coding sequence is TGTGCCACCAGCAGGGGTGACAGGGCGAGACGTGGGGAGACCCAGTACTTC. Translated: CATSRGDRARRGETQYF. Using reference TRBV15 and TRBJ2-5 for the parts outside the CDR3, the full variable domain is DAMVIQNPRYQVTQFGKPVTLSCSQTLNHNVMYWYQQKSSQAPKLLFHYYDKDFNNEADTPDNFQSRRPNTSFCFLDIRSPGLGDTAMYLCATSRGDRARRGETQYFGPGTRLLVL.

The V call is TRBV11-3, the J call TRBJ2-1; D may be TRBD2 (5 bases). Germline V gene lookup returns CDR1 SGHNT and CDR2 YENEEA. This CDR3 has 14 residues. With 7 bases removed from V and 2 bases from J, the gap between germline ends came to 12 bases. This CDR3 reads CASTSGRAYNEQFF. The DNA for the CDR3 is TGTGCCAGCACCTCGGGGAGAGCCTACAATGAGCAGTTCTTC.

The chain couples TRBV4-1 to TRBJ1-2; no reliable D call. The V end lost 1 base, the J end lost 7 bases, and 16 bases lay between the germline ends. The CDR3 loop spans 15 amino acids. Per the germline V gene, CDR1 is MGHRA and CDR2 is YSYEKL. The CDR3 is CASSQVSGDDIGYTF. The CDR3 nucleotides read TGCGCCAGCAGCCAAGTTAGCGGGGATGACATTGGCTACACCTTC.

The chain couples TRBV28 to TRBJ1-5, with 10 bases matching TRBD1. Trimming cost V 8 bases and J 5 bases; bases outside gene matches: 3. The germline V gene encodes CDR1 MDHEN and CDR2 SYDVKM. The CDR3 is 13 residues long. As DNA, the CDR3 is TGTGCCAGCGAGGACAGGGGGGATCAGCCCCAGCATTTT. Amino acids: CASEDRGDQPQHF.

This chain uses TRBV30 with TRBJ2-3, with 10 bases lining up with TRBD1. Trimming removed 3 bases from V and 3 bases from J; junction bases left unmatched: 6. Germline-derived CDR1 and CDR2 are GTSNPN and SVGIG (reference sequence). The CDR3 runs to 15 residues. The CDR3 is CAWRRDRGGTDTQYF. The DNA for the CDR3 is TGTGCCTGGAGAAGGGACAGGGGAGGAACAGATACGCAGTATTTT.

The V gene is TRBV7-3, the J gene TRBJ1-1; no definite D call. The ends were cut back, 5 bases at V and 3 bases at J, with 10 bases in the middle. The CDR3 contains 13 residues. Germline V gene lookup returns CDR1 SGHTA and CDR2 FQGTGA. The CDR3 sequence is CASSPRPDTEAFF. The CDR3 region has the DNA TGTGCCAGCAGCCCCCGGCCCGACACTGAAGCTTTCTTT.

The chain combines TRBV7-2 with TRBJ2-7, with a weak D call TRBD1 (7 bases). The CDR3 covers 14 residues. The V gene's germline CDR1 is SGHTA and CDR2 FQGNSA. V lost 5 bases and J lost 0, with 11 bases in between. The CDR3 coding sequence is TGTGCCAGCAGCGCGGGACAGAACTCCTACGAGCAGTACTTC. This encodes CASSAGQNSYEQYF.

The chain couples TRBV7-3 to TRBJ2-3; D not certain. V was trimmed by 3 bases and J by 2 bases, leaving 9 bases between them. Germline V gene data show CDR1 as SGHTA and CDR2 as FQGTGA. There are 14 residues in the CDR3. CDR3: CASSLEGPTDTQYF. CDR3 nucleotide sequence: TGTGCCAGCAGCTTGGAAGGCCCCACAGATACGCAGTATTTT.

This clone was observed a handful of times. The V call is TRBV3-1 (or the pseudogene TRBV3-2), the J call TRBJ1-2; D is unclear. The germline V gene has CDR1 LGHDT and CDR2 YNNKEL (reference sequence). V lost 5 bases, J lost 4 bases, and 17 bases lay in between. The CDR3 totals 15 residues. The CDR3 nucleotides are TGTGCCAGCAGCAAAGGCATATCTACGGGCTATGGCTACACCTTC. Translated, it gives CASSKGISTGYGYTF.

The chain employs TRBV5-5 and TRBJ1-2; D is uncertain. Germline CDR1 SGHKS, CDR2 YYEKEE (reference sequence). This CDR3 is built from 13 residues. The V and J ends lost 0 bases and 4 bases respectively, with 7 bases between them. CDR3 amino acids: CASSLGMTYGYTF. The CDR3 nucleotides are TGTGCCAGCAGCTTGGGGATGACCTATGGCTACACCTTC.

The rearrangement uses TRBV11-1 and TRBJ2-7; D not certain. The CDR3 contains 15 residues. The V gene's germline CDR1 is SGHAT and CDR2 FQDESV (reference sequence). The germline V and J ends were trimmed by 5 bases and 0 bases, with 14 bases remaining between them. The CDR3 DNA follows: TGTGCCAGCAGCGAAAGCGTGGGCAGCTCCTACGAGCAGTACTTC. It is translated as CASSESVGSSYEQYF.

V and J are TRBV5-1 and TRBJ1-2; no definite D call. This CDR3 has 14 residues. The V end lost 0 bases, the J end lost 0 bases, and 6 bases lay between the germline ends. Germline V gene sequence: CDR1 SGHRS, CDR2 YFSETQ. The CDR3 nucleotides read TGCGCCAGCAGCTTGGACCCAGCTAACTATGGCTACACCTTC. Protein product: CASSLDPANYGYTF.

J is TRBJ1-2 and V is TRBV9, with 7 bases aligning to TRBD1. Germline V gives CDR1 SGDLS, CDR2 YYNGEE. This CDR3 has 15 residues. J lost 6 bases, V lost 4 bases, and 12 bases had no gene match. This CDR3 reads CASSPGGQVTNGYTF. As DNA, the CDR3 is TGTGCCAGCAGCCCGGGTGGACAGGTGACGAATGGCTACACCTTC.

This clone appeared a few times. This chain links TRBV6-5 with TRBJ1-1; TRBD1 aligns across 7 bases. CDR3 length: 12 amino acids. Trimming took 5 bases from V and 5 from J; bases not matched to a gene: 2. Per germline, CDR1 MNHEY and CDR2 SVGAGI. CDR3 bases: TGTGCCAGCAGTCGCAGGGGGACTGAAGCTTTCTTT. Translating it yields CASSRRGTEAFF.

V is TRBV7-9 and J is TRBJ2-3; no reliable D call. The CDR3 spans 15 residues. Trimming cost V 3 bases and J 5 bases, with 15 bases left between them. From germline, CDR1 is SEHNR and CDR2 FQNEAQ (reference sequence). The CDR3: CASSFIPPSGDTQYF. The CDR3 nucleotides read TGTGCCAGCAGCTTTATACCACCCAGTGGAGATACGCAGTATTTT.

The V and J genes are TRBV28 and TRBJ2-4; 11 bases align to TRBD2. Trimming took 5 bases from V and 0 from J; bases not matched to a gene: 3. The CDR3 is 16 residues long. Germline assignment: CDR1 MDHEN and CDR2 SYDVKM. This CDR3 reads CASSKTSGAAKNIQYF. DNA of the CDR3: TGTGCCAGCAGTAAGACTAGCGGGGCAGCCAAAAACATTCAGTACTTC.

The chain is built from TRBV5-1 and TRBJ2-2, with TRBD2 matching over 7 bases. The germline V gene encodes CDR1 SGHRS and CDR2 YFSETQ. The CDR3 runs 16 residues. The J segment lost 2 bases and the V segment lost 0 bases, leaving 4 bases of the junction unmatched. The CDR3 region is CASSLEAGENTGELFF. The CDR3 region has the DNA TGCGCCAGCAGCTTGGAGGCGGGGGAAAACACCGGGGAGCTGTTTTTT.

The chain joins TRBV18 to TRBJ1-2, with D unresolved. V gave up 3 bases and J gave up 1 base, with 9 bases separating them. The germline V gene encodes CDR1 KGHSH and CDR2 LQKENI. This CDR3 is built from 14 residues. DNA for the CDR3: TGTGCCAGCTCACCTCCGTTGGTTAACTATGGCTACACCTTC. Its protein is CASSPPLVNYGYTF.

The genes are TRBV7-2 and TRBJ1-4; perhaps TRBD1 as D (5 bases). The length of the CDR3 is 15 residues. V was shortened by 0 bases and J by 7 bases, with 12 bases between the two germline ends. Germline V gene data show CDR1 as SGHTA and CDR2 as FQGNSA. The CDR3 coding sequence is TGTGCCAGCAGCTTAGCGGGCAGGGCCCCTGAAAAACTGTTTTTT. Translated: CASSLAGRAPEKLFF.